Included here is one T cell receptor (beta chain) sequence, with context. This entry is derived from a study of OX40 agonist ivuxolimab in advanced cancers. Generated by immunoSEQ multiplex PCR, the TCRdb table keeps only in-frame clones and is missing some. The sample includes more than 60,000 clones, roughly 84% of them seen just once. This CDR3 is 15 amino acids long. Germline V CDR1 and CDR2: MNHNY, SVGAGI (reference sequence). V was clipped by 9 bases and J by 1 base; unmatched bases: 5. The rearrangement links TRBV6-6 to TRBJ2-2, with 10 bases aligning to TRBD2. The sequencing here drew on CD4+ or CD8+ T cells sorted from blood, taken in a trial of the OX40 agonist ivuxolimab. This TCR was recovered from an adult with an advanced solid tumor such as melanoma, head and neck, liver or kidney cancer. The CDR3 protein is CARYLAGVNTGELFF. The CDR3 nucleotides read TGTGCCAGGTACCTAGCGGGGGTGAACACCGGGGAGCTGTTTTTT.